These T cell receptor beta chains were read from a single sample in a study of cytomegalovirus exposure and HLA in healthy donors. The protocol was immunoSEQ multiplex PCR, while the TCRdb copy is restricted to in-frame clones and leaves out a portion. The sample holds some 78,000 clones, 95% to 97% seen once. The sequenced sample consisted of PBMCs. These receptors all come from a young man in good health and CMV-seropositive. Both conserved end residues are part of each CDR3. A D gene is named only where the DNA matches it firmly. Clone size is not always given. Where it is, it says once, few, many or a class for expanded clones.

V gene: TRBV9
D gene: -
clone size: -
J gene: TRBJ1-2
CDR3 protein: CASSPGDGYTF
CDR3 DNA: TGTGCCAGCAGCCCCGGGGATGGCTACACCTTC

V gene: TRBV7-2
D gene: -
clone size: -
J gene: TRBJ1-1
CDR3 protein: CASSFGGDTEAFF
CDR3 DNA: TGTGCCAGCAGCTTCGGGGGTGACACTGAAGCTTTCTTT

V gene: TRBV30
D gene: TRBD1
clone size: -
J gene: TRBJ2-7
CDR3 protein: CAWSDATGTGRDEQYF
CDR3 DNA: TGTGCCTGGAGTGACGCTACCGGGACAGGGCGGGACGAGCAGTACTTC

V gene: TRBV6-1
D gene: -
clone size: -
J gene: TRBJ2-7
CDR3 protein: CASRRDFSYEQYF
CDR3 DNA: TGTGCCAGCAGGAGGGACTTTTCGTACGAGCAGTACTTC

V gene: TRBV27
D gene: TRBD2
clone size: -
J gene: TRBJ2-1
CDR3 protein: CASSITSGSYYNEQFF
CDR3 DNA: TGTGCCAGCAGTATTACTAGCGGGAGTTACTACAATGAGCAGTTCTTC

V gene: TRBV14
D gene: -
clone size: -
J gene: TRBJ2-7
CDR3 protein: CASSPLVGPQGNEQYF
CDR3 DNA: TGTGCCAGCAGCCCCCTCGTGGGGCCTCAAGGGAACGAGCAGTACTTC

V gene: TRBV7-6
D gene: -
clone size: -
J gene: TRBJ2-7
CDR3 protein: CASSLGGGEQYF
CDR3 DNA: TGTGCCAGCAGCTTAGGGGGCGGCGAGCAGTACTTC

V gene: TRBV4-1
D gene: TRBD2
clone size: -
J gene: TRBJ2-1
CDR3 protein: CASSPRGTSGYNEQFF
CDR3 DNA: TGCGCCAGCAGCCCGCGGGGGACTAGCGGGTACAATGAGCAGTTCTTC

V gene: TRBV6-5
D gene: TRBD1
clone size: -
J gene: TRBJ1-2
CDR3 protein: CASSRAGQGNYGYTF
CDR3 DNA: TGTGCCAGCAGCCGAGCAGGACAGGGAAACTATGGCTACACCTTC

V gene: TRBV10-3
D gene: -
clone size: once
J gene: TRBJ2-3
CDR3 protein: CAISESTYVSAGRTDTQYF
CDR3 DNA: TGTGCCATCAGTGAGTCGACTTACGTATCAGCAGGGAGGACAGATACGCAGTATTTT

V gene: TRBV9
D gene: -
clone size: -
J gene: TRBJ2-1
CDR3 protein: CASSVASGLYNEQFF
CDR3 DNA: TGTGCCAGCAGCGTAGCTTCAGGGCTTTACAATGAGCAGTTCTTC

V gene: TRBV27
D gene: -
clone size: -
J gene: TRBJ1-6
CDR3 protein: CASKKNDGFQRPPLHF
CDR3 DNA: TGTGCCAGCAAGAAAAATGACGGGTTCCAAAGACCCCCCCTCCACTTT

V gene: TRBV28
D gene: TRBD1
clone size: once
J gene: TRBJ1-2
CDR3 protein: CASSRGQTTYGYTF
CDR3 DNA: TGTGCCAGCAGTAGGGGACAGACGACCTATGGCTACACCTTC

V gene: TRBV5-6
D gene: -
clone size: once
J gene: TRBJ1-3
CDR3 protein: CASSLAGGYSGNTIYF
CDR3 DNA: TGTGCCAGCAGCTTGGCCGGCGGTTACTCTGGAAACACCATATATTTT

V gene: TRBV5-1
D gene: TRBD2
clone size: -
J gene: TRBJ2-7
CDR3 protein: CASSLGEGSRYEQYF
CDR3 DNA: TGCGCCAGCAGCTTGGGGGAGGGATCCCGCTACGAGCAGTACTTC

V gene: TRBV18
D gene: -
clone size: -
J gene: TRBJ2-3
CDR3 protein: CASSPAAGTDTQYF
CDR3 DNA: TGTGCCAGCTCACCTGCGGCGGGCACAGATACGCAGTATTTT

V gene: TRBV5-6
D gene: TRBD1
clone size: once
J gene: TRBJ1-2
CDR3 protein: CASSSDRAAGYTF
CDR3 DNA: TGTGCCAGCAGTTCGGACAGGGCGGCGGGCTACACCTTC

V gene: TRBV4-1
D gene: TRBD2
clone size: few
J gene: TRBJ2-7
CDR3 protein: CASSQSTSGSYEQYF
CDR3 DNA: TGCGCCAGCAGCCAGTCGACTAGCGGGAGCTACGAGCAGTACTTC

V gene: TRBV9
D gene: -
clone size: -
J gene: TRBJ2-7
CDR3 protein: CASSVGIAIDEQYF
CDR3 DNA: TGTGCCAGCAGCGTGGGAATAGCGATAGACGAGCAGTACTTC

V gene: TRBV19
D gene: -
clone size: few
J gene: TRBJ1-1
CDR3 protein: CASRDSVNTEAFF
CDR3 DNA: TGTGCCAGTAGAGACAGCGTGAACACTGAAGCTTTCTTT

V gene: TRBV29-1
D gene: -
clone size: -
J gene: TRBJ1-5
CDR3 protein: CSVLYQLNQPQHF
CDR3 DNA: TGCAGCGTTCTGTATCAGTTGAATCAGCCCCAGCATTTT